The 17 T cell receptor beta chains below come from one sample, sequenced in a study of cytomegalovirus exposure and HLA in healthy donors. This PCR relied on a set of 60 Vbeta primers and 13 Jbeta primers. Repertoires were generated with immunoSEQ multiplex PCR, while TCRdb's copy carries only in-frame clones and drops some. The sample yields about 110,000 clones, 74% seen once. Material: PBMCs. Source of these receptors: a man between 25 and 39 years old in good health and CMV-seropositive.

This chain uses TRBV19 with TRBJ1-1; 8 bases fit TRBD1. The germline gives CDR1 LNHDA, CDR2 SQIVND (reference sequence). V dropped 7 bases and J dropped 1; count of bases not matched to a gene: 8. The CDR3 spans 15 residues. CDR3 amino acids: CASTMGQARNTEAFF. The CDR3 DNA is TGTGCCAGTACCATGGGACAGGCCAGGAACACTGAAGCTTTCTTT.

The chain employs TRBV5-1 and TRBJ2-1, with TRBD2 as a possible D gene (5 bases). CDR1 is SGHRS and CDR2 is YFSETQ in the germline V gene. V was trimmed by 2 bases and J by 7 bases, leaving 13 bases between them. The CDR3 runs 14 residues. CDR3 residues: CASSLTPGVNEQFF. CDR3 nucleotides: TGCGCCAGCAGCTTAACCCCCGGGGTAAATGAGCAGTTCTTC.

The V and J genes are TRBV6-1 and TRBJ2-5, with D possibly being TRBD1 (5 bases). V was cut by 2 bases and J by 2 bases, with 12 bases left in between. There are 15 residues in the CDR3. CDR1 is MNHNS, CDR2 SASEGT, per germline. The CDR3: CASSEIQGKQETQYF. The DNA of the CDR3 is TGTGCCAGCAGTGAAATCCAGGGAAAGCAAGAGACCCAGTACTTC.

This clone was seen only a few times. The chain recombines TRBV11-3 with TRBJ2-3, with D possibly being TRBD2 (5 bases). The germline V and J ends were trimmed by 4 bases and 2 bases, with 16 bases remaining between them. The CDR3 is 16 residues long. Germline V gene sequence: CDR1 SGHNT, CDR2 YENEEA. For the CDR3, the DNA is TGTGCCAGCAGCTCCCGGGGAGACCAAGCCACAGATACGCAGTATTTT. It specifies CASSSRGDQATDTQYF. Together with reference TRBV11-3 and TRBJ2-3, the CDR3 gives the full variable domain: EAGVVQSPRYKIIEKKQPVAFWCNPISGHNTLYWYLQNLGQGPELLIRYENEEAVDDSQLPKDRFSAERLKGVDSTLKIQPAELGDSAVYLCASSSRGDQATDTQYFGPGTRLTVL.

The genes are TRBV28 and TRBJ2-7; no reliable D call. Germline-derived CDR1 and CDR2 are MDHEN and SYDVKM. The V end was cut by 6 bases, the J end by 0 bases, with 12 bases between. The CDR3 runs 14 residues. CDR3 nucleotide sequence: TGTGCCAGCAGCGACTCCCTTCCCTCCTACGAGCAGTACTTC. This gives the protein CASSDSLPSYEQYF.

This chain uses TRBV7-9 with TRBJ1-6; no reliable D call. The germline CDR1 and CDR2 sequences are SEHNR and FQNEAQ (reference sequence). The CDR3 is made up of 11 amino acids. The CDR3 DNA follows: TGTGTCCCCGCGGGAGATTCACCCCTCCACTTT. It encodes CVPAGDSPLHF.

The rearrangement joins TRBV28 to TRBJ2-3; a possible D gene is TRBD2 (5 bases). The CDR3 contains 12 residues. V was cut by 7 bases and J by 6 bases, with 11 bases left in between. CDR1 and CDR2 from the germline V gene are MDHEN and SYDVKM. CDR3 sequence (DNA): TGTGCCAGCATGTCGGAGGCGGATACGCAGTATTTT. As protein: CASMSEADTQYF.

A note on this clone: Other DNA variants within this sample encode the same CDR3. The rearrangement uses TRBV5-1 and TRBJ1-1; D is possibly TRBD1 (5 bases). The V gene's germline CDR1 is SGHRS and CDR2 YFSETQ. V was clipped by 0 bases and J by 2 bases, with 8 bases between them. The CDR3 contains 14 residues. The CDR3 bases are TGCGCCAGCAGCTTGGAAGGGGTTAACACTGAAGCTTTCTTT. Encoded protein: CASSLEGVNTEAFF.

This clone was observed a handful of times. V gene TRBV12-2 combines with J gene TRBJ1-4; the table's D call, TRBD1, has no DNA check behind it. TRBV12-2 is labeled a pseudogene. This CDR3 comprises 17 residues. CDR3 bases: TGTGCAAGTCGCTTATCCCACCGGGACAGAACTAATGAAAAACTGTTTTTT. It encodes CASRLSHRDRTNEKLFF.

This chain connects TRBV7-6 to TRBJ2-7; no definite D call. The V end was cut by 2 bases, the J end by 2 bases, with 7 bases between. CDR3 length: 13 residues. Germline loops: CDR1 SGHVS, CDR2 FNYEAQ. DNA for the CDR3: TGTGCCAGCAGCTTAAACAGAGCCTACGAGCAGTACTTC. Encoded protein: CASSLNRAYEQYF.

The chain employs TRBV18 and TRBJ1-5; D remains unclear. The CDR3 has 14 residues. The V end was cut by 4 bases, the J end by 1 base, with 8 bases between. Germline V gives CDR1 KGHSH, CDR2 LQKENI. CDR3 protein: CASSQVGSNQPQHF. The CDR3 DNA follows: TGTGCCAGCTCACAGGTCGGGAGCAATCAGCCCCAGCATTTT.

This clone was seen more than once but under ten times. V and J are TRBV5-6 and TRBJ1-2; TRBD1 is a possible D gene (5 bases). The CDR3 totals 16 residues. Germline V gene lookup returns CDR1 SGHDT and CDR2 YYEEEE. V was trimmed by 4 bases and J by 5 bases, leaving 21 bases between them. The CDR3 protein is CASSVVGANSLYGYTF. The CDR3 DNA is TGTGCCAGCAGCGTCGTAGGGGCTAACTCTCTTTATGGCTACACCTTC.

This clone was seen a single time. This chain connects TRBV7-8 to TRBJ2-3; a possible D gene is TRBD1 (6 bases). The CDR3 runs 13 residues. With 8 bases removed from V and 0 bases from J, the gap between germline ends came to 9 bases. In germline, CDR1 is SGHVS, CDR2 FQNEAQ. The CDR3 loop reads CASRGQSTDTQYF. CDR3 nucleotide sequence: TGTGCCAGCCGCGGACAGAGCACAGATACGCAGTATTTT.

The J gene is TRBJ2-1, the V gene TRBV30; TRBD2 matches at 8 bases. Trimming cost V 4 bases and J 9 bases; bases outside gene matches: 11. The CDR3 runs to 14 residues. Germline V gene data show CDR1 as GTSNPN and CDR2 as SVGIG (reference sequence). The CDR3 coding sequence is TGTGCCTGGACCGTCACGGGGGGGCTTGGTGAGCAGTTCTTC. Amino acids: CAWTVTGGLGEQFF.

This sequence joins TRBV28 and TRBJ2-5, with a weak D call TRBD2 (7 bases). The CDR3 is 15 residues long. Germline CDR1 is MDHEN and CDR2 is SYDVKM. Trimming shortened V by 1 base and J by 5 bases, and 14 bases separated the two germline ends. The DNA for the CDR3 is TGTGCCAGCAGTTTATTCGGCGGGGGCGGGGAGACCCAGTACTTC. The encoded protein is CASSLFGGGGETQYF.

V is TRBV9 and J is TRBJ1-3; TRBD1 might be the D (6 bases). The germline V gene encodes CDR1 SGDLS and CDR2 YYNGEE. Deletions cut 5 bases from V and 2 bases from J, with 14 bases between. This CDR3 has 15 amino acids. CDR3 in amino acids: CASSPLRGTGNTIYF. CDR3 nucleotide sequence: TGTGCCAGCAGTCCTCTAAGGGGGACTGGAAACACCATATATTTT.

The chain joins TRBV2 to TRBJ2-2; 7 bases agree with TRBD1. Looked up from germline, CDR1 is SNHLY and CDR2 is FYNNEI. After removal of 4 bases from V and 1 base from J, the junction contained 3 bases not matched to a gene. The CDR3 spans 15 residues. CDR3 sequence reads: CASSATGRNTGELFF. In DNA form, the CDR3 reads TGTGCCAGCAGTGCGACAGGGAGGAACACCGGGGAGCTGTTTTTT.